This TCR beta chain is from a study of cytomegalovirus exposure and HLA in healthy donors. General study results and limits: Later analysis reportedly placed an Asian-associated ancestry cluster below the roughly 640-donor mean in N-insertions.

Germline V gene sequence: CDR1 MNHEY, CDR2 SVGAGI. Trimming stripped 8 bases from V and 1 base from J, with 8 bases between. CDR3 length equals 12 residues. Donors sampled were nominally healthy, though unrecorded immune exposures were likely. About this clone: Antigen: not known.

The PCR contained 60 Vbeta and 13 Jbeta primers. Data came from immunoSEQ multiplex PCR; TCRdb stores just in-frame clones and leaves some out. The table has about 61,000 clones, 89% seen once; the top ten hold about 1.4%. What was sequenced was PBMCs. The J gene is TRBJ1-1, the V gene TRBV6-5, with D uncertain. The TCR originated in a man aged 25-45 years in good health and CMV-seropositive. The CDR3 DNA sequence: TGTGCCAGCTCTGCGGAGAACACTGAAGCTTTCTTT. Translating it yields CASSAENTEAFF.